The 20 T cell receptor beta chains below all came from one sample that was sequenced in a study of T-cell memory formation after mild COVID-19. In TCRdb, the 5' RACE reads were re-called with MiXCR into one record per CDR3 protein. The table lists 120,000 to 150,000 distinct CDR3 sequences, about 5.7% of them singletons. The specimen sequenced was PBMCs or a T cell subset sorted from them (not recorded which). These receptors all come from an adult woman who had mild COVID-19 (a few samples of this study predate the infection). Cell type and time point are not known.

This clonotype was recorded many times. Here the CDR3 DNA reads TGTGCTAGTGGTTCCTCCGGGGTAGCGGCCTACGAGCAGTACTTC. Translating gives CASGSSGVAAYEQYF. The chain recombines TRBV12-5 with TRBJ2-7; D is perhaps TRBD2 (6 bases). Trimming removed 4 bases from V and 2 bases from J, with 15 bases in between. The germline V gene encodes CDR1 LGHNT and CDR2 FRNRAP. CDR3 size: 15 residues.

This clonotype has ten or more counts. V gene TRBV4-3 combines with J gene TRBJ1-2, with a possible D match to TRBD1 (6 bases). Trimming pared 1 base from V and 7 bases from J, leaving 13 bases between. Germline CDR1 LGHNA, CDR2 YSLEER. The CDR3 has 14 amino acids. CDR3 nucleotide sequence: TGCGCCAGCAGCCAAGGCTCCTTGACAGGTGGCTACACCTTC. Protein product: CASSQGSLTGGYTF.

This clonotype was detected only a few times. The rearrangement links TRBV5-4 to TRBJ2-7, with TRBD1 matching over 12 bases. The germline V gene has CDR1 SGHNT and CDR2 YYREEE (reference sequence). The CDR3 runs 16 residues. V trimming: 1 base; J trimming: 4 bases; junction bases outside the gene matches: 6. The CDR3 coding sequence is TGTGCCAGCAGCTTGATGGGACAGGGGGCGAGTTACGAGCAGTACTTC. Translated: CASSLMGQGASYEQYF.

J is TRBJ1-1 and V is TRBV7-3; D gene unclear. The germline V gene has CDR1 SGHTA and CDR2 FQGTGA. This CDR3 has 13 residues. Trimming left V 5 bases short and J 1 base short, with 8 bases between. CDR3 loop: CASSTSQNTEAFF. CDR3 nucleotide sequence: TGTGCCAGCAGCACTTCCCAGAACACTGAAGCTTTCTTT.

This rearrangement joins TRBV10-2 to TRBJ2-3, with D perhaps matching TRBD1 or TRBD2 (6 bases each). CDR1 is WSHSY and CDR2 is SAAADI in the germline V gene. This CDR3 contains 13 residues. The V gene lost 6 bases and the J gene lost 6 bases, with 13 bases spanning the gap. CDR3 in DNA: TGCGCCAGCAGCGGGGGCCTGGTTGATACGCAGTATTTT. Residues: CASSGGLVDTQYF.

This clonotype was recorded at least ten times. The chain couples TRBV20-1 to TRBJ2-3; TRBD2 agrees at 8 bases. Trimming took 1 base from V and 3 from J; bases not matched to a gene: 15. CDR1 is DFQATT and CDR2 is SNEGSKA in the germline V gene (reference sequence). This CDR3 is built from 18 residues. The CDR3 here is CSARGFPSRGGQTDTQYF. CDR3 DNA: TGCAGTGCTAGAGGTTTCCCATCCCGGGGGGGCCAAACAGATACGCAGTATTTT.

This clonotype was detected many times. In DNA, the CDR3 is TGTGCCAGCTCACCACAACAGGGACCCTACAATGAGCAGTTCTTC. This translates into CASSPQQGPYNEQFF. This chain connects TRBV18 to TRBJ2-1, with D perhaps TRBD1 (6 bases). The germline V and J ends were trimmed by 1 base and 2 bases, with 9 bases remaining between them. From germline, CDR1 is KGHSH and CDR2 LQKENI. The CDR3 extends over 15 amino acids.

This clonotype was picked up many times. The chain carries TRBV12-3 or TRBV12-4 and TRBJ2-7; D is perhaps TRBD1 (5 bases). V was cut by 5 bases and J by 2 bases, with 10 bases left in between. The CDR3 has 13 amino acids. The CDR3 bases are TGTGCCAGCAGTGGGGCGTCGGCCTACGAGCAGTACTTC. Its protein product is CASSGASAYEQYF.

The V and J genes are TRBV7-6 and TRBJ2-7; 11 bases fit TRBD2. Losses at the gene ends were 3 bases for V and 1 base for J; bases not matched to a gene: 5. The germline V gene encodes CDR1 SGHVS and CDR2 FNYEAQ. The CDR3 has 16 amino acids. CDR3 protein: CASSLVGTSGSYEQYF. The DNA for the CDR3 is TGTGCCAGCAGCTTGGTAGGGACTAGCGGATCCTACGAGCAGTACTTC.

This chain connects TRBV5-1 to TRBJ2-7; no clear D. Germline-derived CDR1 and CDR2 are SGHRS and YFSETQ. This CDR3 has 12 amino acids. V lost 4 bases, J lost 3 bases, and 8 bases lay in between. This CDR3 reads CASSPDDYEQYF. The CDR3 DNA reads as TGCGCCAGCAGCCCGGATGACTACGAGCAGTACTTC.

This clonotype was seen repeatedly, ten times or more. This chain uses TRBV10-3 with TRBJ2-7; TRBD1 agrees at 7 bases. The CDR3 consists of 13 residues. V dropped 6 bases and J dropped 2; count of bases not matched to a gene: 4. Germline values: CDR1 ENHRY, CDR2 SYGVKD. The CDR3 protein is CAIRGDSPYEQYF. As DNA, the CDR3 is TGTGCCATCAGGGGGGACAGCCCCTACGAGCAGTACTTC.

This clonotype has at least ten counts. The rearrangement joins TRBV3-1 to TRBJ2-7, with D possibly TRBD2 on 5 matching bases. This CDR3 comprises 20 residues. V was cut by 1 base and J by 2 bases, with 27 bases left in between. Germline V gene data show CDR1 as LGHDT and CDR2 as YNNKEL (reference sequence). The DNA for the CDR3 is TGTGCCAGCAGCCAAGGAGCCGATCGGGGATTGCACTCTTCGGCCTACGAGCAGTACTTC. Amino acid sequence: CASSQGADRGLHSSAYEQYF.

This clonotype was seen a few times. This chain joins TRBV12-3 or TRBV12-4 and TRBJ2-5; the D gene is possibly TRBD2 (5 bases). CDR3 length: 14 amino acids. V gave up 3 bases and J gave up 7 bases, with 15 bases separating them. The CDR3 sequence: CASSFSAATRTQYF. CDR3 nucleotide sequence: TGTGCCAGCAGTTTCTCGGCGGCTACTAGGACCCAGTACTTC.

This clonotype was recorded at least ten times. This rearrangement joins TRBV12-3 or TRBV12-4 to TRBJ2-7; D perhaps matches TRBD1 (6 bases). Trimming stripped 3 bases from V and 2 bases from J, with 11 bases between. The CDR3 loop spans 14 amino acids. The CDR3 DNA reads TGTGCCAGCAGTTTGATGACAGGCCCCTACGAGCAGTACTTC. This translates into CASSLMTGPYEQYF.

This clonotype was seen only a few times. The V and J genes are TRBV9 and TRBJ2-2, with 7 nucleotides matching TRBD2. The germline V gene encodes CDR1 SGDLS and CDR2 YYNGEE. Trimming took 6 bases from V and 5 from J; bases not matched to a gene: 4. The CDR3 sequence is 13 residues long. The CDR3 region is CASNVGGTGELFF. The DNA for the CDR3 is TGTGCCAGCAACGTGGGGGGGACCGGGGAGCTGTTTTTT.

The V call is TRBV5-1, the J call TRBJ2-5; 9 bases are shared with TRBD1. In germline, CDR1 is SGHRS, CDR2 YFSETQ. The V and J ends lost 4 bases and 2 bases, in that order; junction bases with no gene match: 12. The CDR3 spans 17 residues. The DNA for the CDR3 is TGCGCCAGCAGCAAGGGACAGGGAGTGCTGACACAAGAGACCCAGTACTTC. Translated, it gives CASSKGQGVLTQETQYF.

The sample holds a few counts of this clonotype. The chain recombines TRBV27 with TRBJ1-6; the match to TRBD1 covers 9 bases. Germline CDR1 reads MNHEY; CDR2 reads SMNVEV (reference sequence). The CDR3 length is 15 residues. The trim removed 5 bases at V and 7 bases at J, leaving 6 bases unmatched. The CDR3 bases are TGTGCCAGCAGTGGCACCGGGACAGGGAATTCACCCCTCCACTTT. Protein product: CASSGTGTGNSPLHF.

This clonotype was found a few times. This chain links TRBV25-1 with TRBJ2-7; tentative D call: TRBD2 (7 bases). Germline lookup yields CDR1 MGHDK and CDR2 SYGVNS. The CDR3 has 16 amino acids. The V gene lost 7 bases and the J gene lost 0 bases, with 19 bases spanning the gap. As DNA, the CDR3 is TGTGCCAGCAATGGCCCAGAGGGGGGGTACTCCTACGAGCAGTACTTC. It is translated as CASNGPEGGYSYEQYF.

This clonotype has ten or more counts. This chain connects TRBV12-3 or TRBV12-4 to TRBJ2-1; 13 positions match TRBD2. After removal of 0 bases from V and 7 bases from J, the junction contained 12 bases not matched to a gene. This CDR3 contains 19 residues. CDR3 protein: CASSLAQRGGLAGSNEQFF. The CDR3, as DNA: TGTGCCAGCAGTTTAGCCCAGCGCGGGGGACTAGCGGGGAGTAATGAGCAGTTCTTC.

This clonotype was detected only a few times. This rearrangement joins TRBV24-1 to TRBJ2-5, with 8 bases fitting TRBD2. In germline, CDR1 is KGHDR, CDR2 SFDVKD. The CDR3 consists of 14 residues. The J segment lost 5 bases and the V segment lost 7 bases, leaving 8 bases of the junction unmatched. The CDR3 reads CATSTGGVAETQYF. The CDR3 region has the DNA TGTGCCACCAGCACGGGGGGGGTGGCGGAGACCCAGTACTTC.